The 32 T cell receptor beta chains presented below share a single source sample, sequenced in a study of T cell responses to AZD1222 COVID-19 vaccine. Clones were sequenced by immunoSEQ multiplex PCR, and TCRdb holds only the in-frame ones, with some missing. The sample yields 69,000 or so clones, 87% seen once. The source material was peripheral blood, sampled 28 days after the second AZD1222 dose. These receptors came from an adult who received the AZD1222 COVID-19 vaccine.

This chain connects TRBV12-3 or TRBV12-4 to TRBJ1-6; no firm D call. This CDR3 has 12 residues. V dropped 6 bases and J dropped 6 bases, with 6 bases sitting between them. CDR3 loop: CASSTLNSPLHF. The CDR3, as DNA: TGTGCCAGCAGCACCCTTAATTCACCCCTCCACTTT.

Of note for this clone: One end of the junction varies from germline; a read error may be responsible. As DNA, the CDR3 is TGTGCCGGGAGAGCGGGATTAACAAATGAGCAGTTCTTC. Amino acids: CAGRAGLTNEQFF. The genes are TRBV30 and TRBJ2-1; TRBD2 matches at 7 bases. There are 13 residues in the CDR3. Germline loops: CDR1 GTSNPN, CDR2 SVGIG (reference sequence).

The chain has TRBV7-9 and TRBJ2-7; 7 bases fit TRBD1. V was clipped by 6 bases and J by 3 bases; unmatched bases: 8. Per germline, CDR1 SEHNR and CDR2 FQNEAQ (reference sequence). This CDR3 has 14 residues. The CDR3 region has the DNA TGTGCCAGCAGACGAAGGGGGCCAAACTACGAGCAGTACTTC. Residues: CASRRRGPNYEQYF. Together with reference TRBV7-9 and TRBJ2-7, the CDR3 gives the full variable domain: DTGVSQNPRHKITKRGQNVTFRCDPISEHNRLYWYRQTLGQGPEFLTYFQNEAQLEKSRLLSDRFSAERPKGSFSTLEIQRTEQGDSAMYLCASRRRGPNYEQYFGPGTRLTVT.

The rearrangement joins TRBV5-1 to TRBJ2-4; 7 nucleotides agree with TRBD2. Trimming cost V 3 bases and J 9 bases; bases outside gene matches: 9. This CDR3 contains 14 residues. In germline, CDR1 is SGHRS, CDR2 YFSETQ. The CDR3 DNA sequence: TGCGCCAGCAGCTGGGAGGGCAGTCGGGGCATTCAGTACTTC. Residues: CASSWEGSRGIQYF.

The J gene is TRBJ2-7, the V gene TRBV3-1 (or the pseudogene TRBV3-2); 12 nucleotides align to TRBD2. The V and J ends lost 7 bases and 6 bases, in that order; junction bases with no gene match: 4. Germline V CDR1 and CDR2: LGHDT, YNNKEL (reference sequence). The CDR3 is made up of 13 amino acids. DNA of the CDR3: TGTGCCAGCATTGGACTAGCGGGATCCGAGCAGTACTTC. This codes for CASIGLAGSEQYF.

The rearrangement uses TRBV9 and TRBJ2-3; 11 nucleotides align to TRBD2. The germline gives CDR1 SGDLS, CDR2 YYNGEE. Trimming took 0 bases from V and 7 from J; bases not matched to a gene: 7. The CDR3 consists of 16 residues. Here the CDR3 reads CASSVDRLAGFHTQYF. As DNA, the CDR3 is TGTGCCAGCAGCGTAGATCGACTAGCGGGATTCCATACGCAGTATTTT.

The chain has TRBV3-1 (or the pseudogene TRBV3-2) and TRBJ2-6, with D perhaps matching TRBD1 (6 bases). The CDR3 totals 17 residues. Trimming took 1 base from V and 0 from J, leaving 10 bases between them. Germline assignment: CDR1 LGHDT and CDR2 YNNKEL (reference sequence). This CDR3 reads CASSQVTGGSGANVLTF. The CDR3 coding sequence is TGTGCCAGCAGCCAAGTGACAGGCGGCTCTGGGGCCAACGTCCTGACTTTC.

The CDR3 coding sequence is TGTGCCTGGAGCCCCGGGGGGTTGGGGCCCCAGCATTTT. Translation gives CAWSPGGLGPQHF. This chain links TRBV30 with TRBJ1-5; maybe TRBD1 (5 bases). The V gene lost 3 bases and the J gene lost 9 bases, with 15 bases spanning the gap. CDR3 size: 13 residues. Germline V gives CDR1 GTSNPN, CDR2 SVGIG (reference sequence).

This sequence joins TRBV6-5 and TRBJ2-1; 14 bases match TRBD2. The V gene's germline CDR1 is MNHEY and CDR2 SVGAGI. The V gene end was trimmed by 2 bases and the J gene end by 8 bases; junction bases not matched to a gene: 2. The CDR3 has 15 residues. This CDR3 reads CASSYGLAGGDEQFF. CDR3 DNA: TGTGCCAGCAGTTACGGACTAGCGGGAGGCGATGAGCAGTTCTTC.

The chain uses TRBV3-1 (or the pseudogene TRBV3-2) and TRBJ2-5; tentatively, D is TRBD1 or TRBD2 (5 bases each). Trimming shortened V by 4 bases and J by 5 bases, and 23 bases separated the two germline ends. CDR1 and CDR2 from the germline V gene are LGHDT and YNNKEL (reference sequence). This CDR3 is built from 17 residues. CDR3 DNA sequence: TGTGCCAGCAGCCCACTCCCATCCCAGGGTCGGGGTGAGACCCAGTACTTC. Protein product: CASSPLPSQGRGETQYF.

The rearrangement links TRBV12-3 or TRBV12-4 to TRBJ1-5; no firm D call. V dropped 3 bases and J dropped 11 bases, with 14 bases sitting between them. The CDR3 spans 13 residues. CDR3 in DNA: TGTGCCAGCAGTTTGACCCGAGAGGGAGCCCAGCATTTT. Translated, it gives CASSLTREGAQHF.

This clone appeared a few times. In nucleotides, the CDR3 is TGTGCCAGCAGACGGGACAACTCGAACACTGAAGCTTTCTTT. Its translation: CASRRDNSNTEAFF. This sequence joins TRBV6-5 and TRBJ1-1; a possible D gene is TRBD1 (6 bases). The V gene's germline CDR1 is MNHEY and CDR2 SVGAGI. The CDR3 loop spans 14 amino acids. V shed 6 bases and J shed 1 base, with 12 bases lying between them.

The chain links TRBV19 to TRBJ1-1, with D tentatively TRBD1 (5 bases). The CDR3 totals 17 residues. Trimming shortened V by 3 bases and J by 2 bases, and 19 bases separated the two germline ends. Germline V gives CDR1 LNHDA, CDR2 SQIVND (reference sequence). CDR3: CASSMGFGDGANTEAFF. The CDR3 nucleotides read TGTGCCAGTAGTATGGGTTTCGGGGACGGGGCAAACACTGAAGCTTTCTTT.

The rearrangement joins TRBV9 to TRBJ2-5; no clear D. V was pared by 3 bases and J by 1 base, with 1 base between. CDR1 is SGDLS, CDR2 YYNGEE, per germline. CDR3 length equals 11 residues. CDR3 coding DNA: TGTGCCAGCAGCGCCCAAGAGACCCAGTACTTC. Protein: CASSAQETQYF.

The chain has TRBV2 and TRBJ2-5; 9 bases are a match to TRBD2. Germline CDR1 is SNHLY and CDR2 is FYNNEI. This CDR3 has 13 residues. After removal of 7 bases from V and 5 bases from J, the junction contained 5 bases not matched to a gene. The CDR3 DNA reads TGTGCCAGCATGGCTAGCGGGATGGAGACCCAGTACTTC. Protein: CASMASGMETQYF.

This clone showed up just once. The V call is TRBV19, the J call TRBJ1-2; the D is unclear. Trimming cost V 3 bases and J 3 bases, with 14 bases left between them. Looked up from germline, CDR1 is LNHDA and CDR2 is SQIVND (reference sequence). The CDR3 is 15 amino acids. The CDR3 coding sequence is TGTGCCAGTAGTATTAGGGAACCGGGCGACTATGGCTACACCTTC. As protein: CASSIREPGDYGYTF.

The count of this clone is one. The CDR3 spells CASSLDGSNQPQHF. CDR3 DNA sequence: TGCGCCAGCAGCCTGGACGGTAGCAATCAGCCCCAGCATTTT. This chain links TRBV5-1 with TRBJ1-5; the D is unclear. CDR1 and CDR2 from the germline V gene are SGHRS and YFSETQ. The CDR3 covers 14 residues. The V and J ends lost 4 bases and 0 bases respectively, with 8 bases between them. The variable domain in full, completed from reference TRBV5-1 and TRBJ1-5, reads KAGVTQTPRYLIKTRGQQVTLSCSPISGHRSVSWYQQTPGQGLQFLFEYFSETQRNKGNFPGRFSGRQFSNSRSEMNVSTLELGDSALYLCASSLDGSNQPQHFGDGTRLSIL.

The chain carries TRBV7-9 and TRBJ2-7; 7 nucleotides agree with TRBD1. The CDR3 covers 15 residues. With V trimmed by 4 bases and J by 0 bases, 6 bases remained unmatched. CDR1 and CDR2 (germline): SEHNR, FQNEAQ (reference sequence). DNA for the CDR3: TGTGCCAGCAGCTCGACAGGGAGCAGCTCCTACGAGCAGTACTTC. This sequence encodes CASSSTGSSSYEQYF.

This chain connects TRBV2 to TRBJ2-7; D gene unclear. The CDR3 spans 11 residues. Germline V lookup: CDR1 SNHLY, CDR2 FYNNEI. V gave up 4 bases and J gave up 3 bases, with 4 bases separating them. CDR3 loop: CASSVSYEQYF. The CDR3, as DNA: TGTGCCAGCAGTGTCAGCTACGAGCAGTACTTC.

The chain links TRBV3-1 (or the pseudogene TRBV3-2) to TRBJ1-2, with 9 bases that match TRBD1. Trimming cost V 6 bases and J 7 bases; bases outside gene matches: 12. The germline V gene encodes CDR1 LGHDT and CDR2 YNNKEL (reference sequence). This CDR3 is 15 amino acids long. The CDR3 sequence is CASRPQGAILVGYTF. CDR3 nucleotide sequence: TGTGCCAGCAGACCACAGGGGGCGATTCTTGTTGGCTACACCTTC.

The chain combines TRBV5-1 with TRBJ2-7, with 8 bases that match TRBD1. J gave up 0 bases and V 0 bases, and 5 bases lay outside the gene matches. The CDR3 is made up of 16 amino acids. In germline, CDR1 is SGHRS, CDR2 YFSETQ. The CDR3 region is CASSLETGVNSYEQYF. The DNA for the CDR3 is TGCGCCAGCAGCTTGGAGACAGGGGTAAACTCCTACGAGCAGTACTTC.

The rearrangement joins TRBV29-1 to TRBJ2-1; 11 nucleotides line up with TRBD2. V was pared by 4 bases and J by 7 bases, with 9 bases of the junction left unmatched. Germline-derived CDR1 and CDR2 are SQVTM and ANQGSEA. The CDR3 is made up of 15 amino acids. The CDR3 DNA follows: TGCAGCGTTGGTTTGCGCCTAGCGGGAGGAAATGAGCAGTTCTTC. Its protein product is CSVGLRLAGGNEQFF.

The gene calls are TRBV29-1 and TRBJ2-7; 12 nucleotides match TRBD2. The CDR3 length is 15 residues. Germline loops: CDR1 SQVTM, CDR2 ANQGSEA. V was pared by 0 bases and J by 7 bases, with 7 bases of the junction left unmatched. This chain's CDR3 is CSVEESLAGGGEQYF. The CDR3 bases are TGCAGCGTTGAAGAATCCCTAGCGGGAGGGGGTGAGCAGTACTTC.

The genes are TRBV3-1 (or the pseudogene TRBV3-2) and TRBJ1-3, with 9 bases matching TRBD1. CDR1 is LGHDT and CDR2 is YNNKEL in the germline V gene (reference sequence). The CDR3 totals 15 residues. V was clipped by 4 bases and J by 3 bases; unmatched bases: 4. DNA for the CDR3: TGTGCCAGCAGCCCCCGGGACAGGGTTGGAAACACCATATATTTT. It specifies CASSPRDRVGNTIYF.

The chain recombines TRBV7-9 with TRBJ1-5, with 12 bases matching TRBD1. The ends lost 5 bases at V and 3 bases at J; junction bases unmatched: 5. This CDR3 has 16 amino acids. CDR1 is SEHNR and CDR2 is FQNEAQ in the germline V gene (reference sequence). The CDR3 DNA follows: TGTGCCAGCAGCCTCGGGACAGGGGGCCTCAATCAGCCCCAGCATTTT. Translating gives CASSLGTGGLNQPQHF.

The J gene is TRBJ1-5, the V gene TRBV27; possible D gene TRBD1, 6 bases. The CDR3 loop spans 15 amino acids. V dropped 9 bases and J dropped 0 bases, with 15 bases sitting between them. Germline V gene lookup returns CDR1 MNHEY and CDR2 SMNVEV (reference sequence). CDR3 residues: CASRQAPASNQPQHF. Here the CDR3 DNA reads TGTGCCAGTAGACAGGCCCCTGCTAGCAATCAGCCCCAGCATTTT.

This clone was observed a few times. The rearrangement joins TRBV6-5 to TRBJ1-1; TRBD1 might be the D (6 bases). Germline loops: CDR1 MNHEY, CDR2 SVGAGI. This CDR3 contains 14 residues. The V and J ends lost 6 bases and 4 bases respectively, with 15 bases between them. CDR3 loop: CASRTGFVGTEAFF. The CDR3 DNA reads TGTGCCAGCAGAACAGGGTTTGTTGGCACTGAAGCTTTCTTT.

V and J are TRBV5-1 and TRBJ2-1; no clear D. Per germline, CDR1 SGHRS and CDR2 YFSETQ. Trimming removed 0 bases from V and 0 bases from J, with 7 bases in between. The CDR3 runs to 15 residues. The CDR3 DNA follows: TGCGCCAGCAGCTTGGTAGCTAACTCCTACAATGAGCAGTTCTTC. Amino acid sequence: CASSLVANSYNEQFF.

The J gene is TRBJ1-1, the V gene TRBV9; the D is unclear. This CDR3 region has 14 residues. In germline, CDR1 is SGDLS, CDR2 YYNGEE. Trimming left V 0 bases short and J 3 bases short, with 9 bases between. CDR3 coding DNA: TGTGCCAGCAGCGTAGGTACAGACTACACTGAAGCTTTCTTT. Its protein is CASSVGTDYTEAFF.

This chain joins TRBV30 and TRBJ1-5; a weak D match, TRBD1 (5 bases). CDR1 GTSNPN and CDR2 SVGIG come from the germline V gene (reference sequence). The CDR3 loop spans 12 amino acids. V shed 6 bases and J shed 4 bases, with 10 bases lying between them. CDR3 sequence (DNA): TGTGCCTGTGACAGCCTGAATCAGCCCCAGCATTTT. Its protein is CACDSLNQPQHF. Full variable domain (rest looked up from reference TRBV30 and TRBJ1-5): SQTIHQWPATLVQPVGSPLSLECTVEGTSNPNLYWYRQAAGRGLQLLFYSVGIGQISSEVPQNLSASRPQDRQFILSSKKLLLSDSGFYLCACDSLNQPQHFGDGTRLSIL.

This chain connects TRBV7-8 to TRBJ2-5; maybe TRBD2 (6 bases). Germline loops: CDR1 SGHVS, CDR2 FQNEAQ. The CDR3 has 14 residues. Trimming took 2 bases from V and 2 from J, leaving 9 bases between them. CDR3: CASSLLALQETQYF. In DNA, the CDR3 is TGTGCCAGCAGCTTACTAGCGTTACAAGAGACCCAGTACTTC.

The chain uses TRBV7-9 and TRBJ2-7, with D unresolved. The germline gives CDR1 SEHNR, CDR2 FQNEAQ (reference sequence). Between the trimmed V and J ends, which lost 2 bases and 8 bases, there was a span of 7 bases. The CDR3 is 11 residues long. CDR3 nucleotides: TGTGCCAGCAGCTTAATCGGGCAGCAGTACTTC. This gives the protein CASSLIGQQYF.